Following are 28 T cell receptor beta chains from one sample sequenced in a study of blood T cell repertoires in COVID-19. Data came from immunoSEQ multiplex PCR; TCRdb stores just in-frame clones and leaves some out. The table has some 160,000 clones, 65% to 80% seen once; the top ten hold 4% to 4.5%. Sample: peripheral blood. Every receptor here comes from a man in his sixties with acute or convalescent COVID-19.

This clone was seen just once. J is TRBJ2-7 and V is TRBV5-4; tentative D call: TRBD1 (5 bases). Germline assignment: CDR1 SGHNT and CDR2 YYREEE (reference sequence). The V end lost 3 bases, the J end lost 2 bases, and 12 bases lay between the germline ends. There are 14 residues in the CDR3. This chain's CDR3 is CASSSSGFPYEQYF. In nucleotides, the CDR3 is TGTGCCAGCAGCTCATCAGGGTTCCCCTACGAGCAGTACTTC.

The CDR3 nucleotides read TGTGCCAGCAGCCAAGATTTCGGGAGTAATTCACCCCTCCACTTT. Translated, it gives CASSQDFGSNSPLHF. The chain carries TRBV4-2 and TRBJ1-6, with D unclear. CDR1 and CDR2 (germline): LGHNA, YNFKEQ. This CDR3 region has 15 residues. Trimming took off 0 bases at V and 6 bases at J, with 9 bases between the two ends.

The chain joins TRBV3-1 (or the pseudogene TRBV3-2) to TRBJ2-7; TRBD2 matches at 7 bases. The CDR3 is 15 residues long. CDR1 and CDR2 (germline): LGHDT, YNNKEL (reference sequence). V lost 4 bases, J lost 4 bases, and 10 bases stayed unmatched. The CDR3 DNA reads as TGTGCCAGCAGCCGGGACTACCGCGGATTATACGAGCAGTACTTC. Encoded protein: CASSRDYRGLYEQYF.

The chain joins TRBV6-2 or TRBV6-3 to TRBJ2-1, with D perhaps TRBD2 (5 bases). Per the germline V gene, CDR1 is MNHEY and CDR2 is SVGEGT. This CDR3 comprises 15 residues. V was cut by 0 bases and J by 8 bases, with 14 bases left in between. CDR3 residues: CASSYSLWPRDEQFF. CDR3 coding DNA: TGTGCCAGCAGTTACTCCCTTTGGCCGCGGGATGAGCAGTTCTTC.

The chain uses TRBV10-3 and TRBJ2-7; 15 bases align to TRBD2. Per the germline V gene, CDR1 is ENHRY and CDR2 is SYGVKD. The CDR3 loop spans 16 amino acids. Losses at the gene ends were 4 bases for V and 4 bases for J; bases not matched to a gene: 5. The CDR3 bases are TGTGCCATCAGTGCGGGACTAGCGGGAGGAACTTACGAGCAGTACTTC. Protein product: CAISAGLAGGTYEQYF.

The genes are TRBV5-1 and TRBJ2-7, with 11 bases aligning to TRBD2. The CDR3 consists of 14 residues. Germline V CDR1 and CDR2: SGHRS, YFSETQ. The V segment lost 0 bases and the J segment 5 bases; nucleotides outside the gene matches: 1. The CDR3 region has the DNA TGCGCCAGCAGCTTGGATAGCGGGAGGGACGAGCAGTACTTC. Translated, it gives CASSLDSGRDEQYF. The whole variable domain, filled in from reference TRBV5-1 and TRBJ2-7, reads KAGVTQTPRYLIKTRGQQVTLSCSPISGHRSVSWYQQTPGQGLQFLFEYFSETQRNKGNFPGRFSGRQFSNSRSEMNVSTLELGDSALYLCASSLDSGRDEQYFGPGTRLTVT.

Details on this clone: Additional DNA sequences in this sample encode the identical CDR3. The V and J genes are TRBV27 and TRBJ2-3; D is perhaps TRBD2 (6 bases). Germline CDR1 reads MNHEY; CDR2 reads SMNVEV (reference sequence). The V end lost 6 bases, the J end lost 1 base, and 8 bases lay between the germline ends. This CDR3 has 13 amino acids. The CDR3 reads CASSREGTDTQYF. The CDR3, as DNA: TGTGCCAGCAGCAGGGAGGGCACAGATACGCAGTATTTT.

The genes are TRBV29-1 and TRBJ2-3; D might be TRBD2 (6 bases). This CDR3 region has 13 residues. In germline, CDR1 is SQVTM, CDR2 ANQGSEA. V lost 4 bases and J 3 bases, leaving 11 bases between the germline ends. The CDR3 nucleotides read TGCAGCGTTGCGGGGGTTGGAACAGATACGCAGTATTTT. Its translation: CSVAGVGTDTQYF.

This clone was recorded a few times. Here the CDR3 reads CASSFQAPSEAFF. The CDR3 nucleotides read TGTGCCAGCAGTTTCCAGGCTCCCAGTGAAGCTTTCTTT. The chain combines TRBV28 with TRBJ1-1; D remains ambiguous. Deletions cut 3 bases from V and 7 bases from J, with 12 bases between. The germline V gene encodes CDR1 MDHEN and CDR2 SYDVKM. This CDR3 has 13 residues.

The V call is TRBV2, the J call TRBJ2-2, with 8 bases that match TRBD1. The CDR3 has 14 amino acids. With V trimmed by 6 bases and J by 5 bases, 5 bases remained unmatched. Germline CDR1 is SNHLY and CDR2 is FYNNEI. The CDR3 loop reads CASSGQGSTGELFF. Here the CDR3 DNA reads TGTGCCAGCAGCGGACAGGGATCAACCGGGGAGCTGTTTTTT.

This clone was counted once. This chain joins TRBV5-8 and TRBJ1-2; a weak D match, TRBD1 (5 bases). CDR3 length equals 12 residues. Trimming took 4 bases from V and 7 from J, leaving 11 bases between them. The germline gives CDR1 SGHTS, CDR2 YDEGEE. The CDR3 DNA reads TGTGCCAGCAGCGCCTCGACAGTTGGCTACACCTTC. It encodes CASSASTVGYTF.

The chain recombines TRBV5-1 with TRBJ2-2, with 14 bases identical to TRBD2. This CDR3 contains 15 residues. Trimming cost V 3 bases and J 8 bases; bases outside gene matches: 3. Germline V gene sequence: CDR1 SGHRS, CDR2 YFSETQ. CDR3: CASSSGLAGGGELFF. Written as DNA, the CDR3 is TGCGCCAGCAGCTCAGGACTAGCGGGAGGAGGGGAGCTGTTTTTT.

This chain links TRBV19 with TRBJ1-2; TRBD1 matches at 8 bases. CDR1 and CDR2 (germline): LNHDA, SQIVND (reference sequence). The CDR3 runs 13 residues. The V gene end was trimmed by 3 bases and the J gene end by 6 bases; junction bases not matched to a gene: 3. The CDR3 sequence is CASSIGQGHGYTF. In nucleotides, the CDR3 is TGTGCCAGTAGTATCGGACAGGGACATGGCTACACCTTC.

This chain joins TRBV9 and TRBJ2-5, with a tentative D call TRBD2 (6 bases). The germline gives CDR1 SGDLS, CDR2 YYNGEE. Trimming took 0 bases from V and 4 from J, leaving 16 bases between them. The CDR3 contains 16 residues. The chain's CDR3 is CASSVEGLQEGETQYF. CDR3 in DNA: TGTGCCAGCAGCGTAGAGGGACTCCAGGAGGGAGAGACCCAGTACTTC.

V gene TRBV27 combines with J gene TRBJ2-1; 11 bases line up with TRBD1. The junction had 1 base not matched to a gene; V was cut back by 6 bases and J by 3 bases. CDR3 length equals 14 residues. Per germline, CDR1 MNHEY and CDR2 SMNVEV (reference sequence). For the CDR3, the DNA is TGTGCCAGCAGGGGACAGGGGGGCTACAATGAGCAGTTCTTC. This translates into CASRGQGGYNEQFF.

V usage is TRBV6-5 and J usage is TRBJ1-6; D unclear. The CDR3 covers 13 residues. In germline, CDR1 is MNHEY, CDR2 SVGAGI. The V end lost 8 bases, the J end lost 6 bases, and 11 bases lay between the germline ends. CDR3 sequence (DNA): TGTGCCAGCGGGAGACGGCTTAATTCACCCCTCCACTTT. It yields the protein CASGRRLNSPLHF.

This chain uses TRBV30 with TRBJ1-1; D is uncertain. The CDR3 length is 13 residues. Germline V gene data show CDR1 as GTSNPN and CDR2 as SVGIG (reference sequence). Trimming took 3 bases from V and 1 from J, leaving 9 bases between them. In DNA, the CDR3 is TGTGCCTGGAGGGAATCGGGGAACACTGAAGCTTTCTTT. This encodes CAWRESGNTEAFF.

The chain employs TRBV7-6 and TRBJ2-5; 8 bases are shared with TRBD1. In germline, CDR1 is SGHVS, CDR2 FNYEAQ. Trimming at V came to 5 bases and at J to 4 bases, leaving 6 bases not matched to a gene. The CDR3 consists of 14 residues. CDR3 in DNA: TGTGCCAGCAGCCCCCGGACAGGGACAGAGACCCAGTACTTC. Its protein product is CASSPRTGTETQYF.

The chain links TRBV18 to TRBJ2-2; a possible D gene is TRBD1 (6 bases). The germline V and J ends were trimmed by 0 bases and 4 bases, with 12 bases remaining between them. Germline CDR1 and CDR2: KGHSH and LQKENI. This CDR3 has 16 residues. DNA of the CDR3: TGTGCCAGCTCACCACCGACAGGTGACGGCACCGGGGAGCTGTTTTTT. Its translation is CASSPPTGDGTGELFF.

The chain uses TRBV9 and TRBJ1-2, with D possibly TRBD1 on 6 matching bases. The V gene lost 0 bases and the J gene lost 0 bases, with 12 bases spanning the gap. The V gene's germline CDR1 is SGDLS and CDR2 YYNGEE. The CDR3 runs 16 residues. CDR3: CASSVGAGASNYGYTF. Here the CDR3 DNA reads TGTGCCAGCAGCGTAGGGGCAGGGGCCTCTAACTATGGCTACACCTTC.

This clone was found a few times. This chain connects TRBV2 to TRBJ1-4, with a tentative D call TRBD1 (6 bases). Trimming shortened V by 3 bases and J by 0 bases, and 8 bases separated the two germline ends. CDR3 length: 15 amino acids. CDR1 is SNHLY, CDR2 FYNNEI, per germline. The CDR3 protein is CASSERTATNEKLFF. The DNA of the CDR3 is TGTGCCAGCAGTGAGAGGACAGCAACTAATGAAAAACTGTTTTTT.

The CDR3 DNA follows: TGTGCCACCAGCAGAGAAAAGACAGGTAACAGCGAGCAGTACTTC. Translating gives CATSREKTGNSEQYF. The chain links TRBV15 to TRBJ2-7; possibly TRBD1 for D (6 bases). CDR1 and CDR2 from the germline V gene are LNHNV and YYDKDF (reference sequence). V was pared by 0 bases and J by 6 bases, with 15 bases between. The CDR3 is 15 amino acids.

The V and J genes are TRBV2 and TRBJ1-2; tentative D call: TRBD1 (5 bases). CDR1 and CDR2 from the germline V gene are SNHLY and FYNNEI. V was clipped by 3 bases and J by 2 bases, with 10 bases between them. The CDR3 is made up of 14 amino acids. In nucleotides, the CDR3 is TGTGCCAGCAGTGAGGGACTCCGCAACTATGGCTACACCTTC. It is translated as CASSEGLRNYGYTF.

The chain recombines TRBV7-2 with TRBJ1-1, with D hard to call. Trimming took off 1 base at V and 6 bases at J, with 12 bases between the two ends. The CDR3 is made up of 14 amino acids. From germline, CDR1 is SGHTA and CDR2 FQGNSA. CDR3 coding DNA: TGTGCCAGCAGCTTAGTTGGGCGAGACGCTGAAGCTTTCTTT. Its translation is CASSLVGRDAEAFF.

This clone was seen only once. V and J are TRBV4-1 and TRBJ2-7; the D is unclear. The germline V gene has CDR1 MGHRA and CDR2 YSYEKL. The CDR3 runs 15 residues. V lost 5 bases and J lost 1, with 15 bases in between. The CDR3 loop is CASSYDTRDSYEQYF. CDR3 DNA: TGCGCCAGCAGCTACGACACCCGTGATTCCTACGAGCAGTACTTC.

The gene calls are TRBV30 and TRBJ1-2, with 10 bases lining up with TRBD1. This CDR3 is 14 amino acids long. Per germline, CDR1 GTSNPN and CDR2 SVGIG (reference sequence). Trimming cost V 2 bases and J 5 bases; bases outside gene matches: 5. CDR3 in amino acids: CAWSRQGARYGYTF. The DNA for the CDR3 is TGTGCCTGGAGTAGACAGGGGGCTAGGTATGGCTACACCTTC.

The chain recombines TRBV9 with TRBJ2-1; 7 positions agree with TRBD2. This CDR3 is 15 amino acids long. V lost 3 bases and J lost 6; bases outside the gene matches: 9. Germline values: CDR1 SGDLS, CDR2 YYNGEE. This CDR3 reads CASSEQSGTGNEQFF. The CDR3 region has the DNA TGTGCCAGCAGCGAGCAGAGCGGGACGGGCAATGAGCAGTTCTTC.

The V gene is TRBV18, the J gene TRBJ1-2; D is undetermined. The V and J ends lost 4 bases and 2 bases respectively, with 11 bases between them. The CDR3 extends over 14 amino acids. CDR1 is KGHSH and CDR2 is LQKENI in the germline V gene. CDR3 amino acids: CASSRPRGNYGYTF. The CDR3, as DNA: TGTGCCAGCTCACGACCACGGGGAAACTATGGCTACACCTTC.